These 8 T cell receptor beta chains share one sample of origin, sequenced in a study of blood T cell repertoires in COVID-19. TCRdb's table, derived via immunoSEQ multiplex PCR, lists solely in-frame clones and lacks some. This table has about 300,000 clones, more than 75% appearing once. Material for sequencing was PBMCs or T cells enriched from blood (not recorded which). The receptors were sampled from a man aged 25 to 40 who had recovered from COVID-19.

The J gene is TRBJ2-1, the V gene TRBV9; 7 positions agree with TRBD2. The CDR3 spans 15 residues. V shed 3 bases, J shed 2 bases, and the junction held 5 bases outside the gene matches. Germline loops: CDR1 SGDLS, CDR2 YYNGEE. CDR3 amino acids: CASSGEGGPYNEQFF. The CDR3 DNA is TGTGCCAGCAGCGGGGAGGGAGGACCCTACAATGAGCAGTTCTTC. The whole variable domain, filled in from reference TRBV9 and TRBJ2-1, reads DSGVTQTPKHLITATGQRVTLRCSPRSGDLSVYWYQQSLDQGLQFLIQYYNGEERAKGNILERFSAQQFPDLHSELNLSSLELGDSALYFCASSGEGGPYNEQFFGPGTRLTVL.

The chain carries TRBV14 and TRBJ2-4, with TRBD2 matching over 14 bases. From germline, CDR1 is SGHDN and CDR2 FVKESK. The length of the CDR3 is 19 residues. J gave up 0 bases and V 1 base, and 5 bases lay outside the gene matches. The chain's CDR3 is CASSQGTSGRTIAKNIQYF. As DNA, the CDR3 is TGTGCCAGCAGCCAAGGGACTAGCGGGAGGACCATAGCCAAAAACATTCAGTACTTC. The full variable domain, completed using reference TRBV14 and TRBJ2-4, is EAGVTQFPSHSVIEKGQTVTLRCDPISGHDNLYWYRRVMGKEIKFLLHFVKESKQDESGMPNNRFLAERTGGTYSTLKVQPAELEDSGVYFCASSQGTSGRTIAKNIQYFGAGTRLSVL.

The chain has TRBV28 and TRBJ2-7, with D perhaps matching TRBD2 (5 bases). Germline-derived CDR1 and CDR2 are MDHEN and SYDVKM. V was pared by 8 bases and J by 7 bases, with 12 bases between. The CDR3 is 11 residues long. DNA of the CDR3: TGTGCCAGCGAGGGTCTGGAAGAGCAGTACTTC. It yields the protein CASEGLEEQYF.

V usage is TRBV29-1 and J usage is TRBJ1-2, with 7 bases fitting TRBD1. This CDR3 spans 15 amino acids. Germline V gene lookup returns CDR1 SQVTM and CDR2 ANQGSEA. V was clipped by 1 base and J by 0 bases; unmatched bases: 5. The CDR3 here is CSVEALGQPNYGYTF. In DNA, the CDR3 is TGCAGCGTTGAAGCCCTGGGACAGCCTAACTATGGCTACACCTTC.

This chain connects TRBV11-2 to TRBJ2-7, with D possibly being TRBD2 (5 bases). Trimming took 6 bases from V and 4 from J, leaving 19 bases between them. CDR3 length: 15 residues. Germline CDR1 is SGHAT and CDR2 is FQNNGV. CDR3 DNA: TGTGCCAGCAGTCTAATCGTCGGGGTTGCATACGAGCAGTACTTC. Protein product: CASSLIVGVAYEQYF.

The rearrangement uses TRBV6-5 and TRBJ1-1; TRBD1 matches at 8 bases. The V gene's germline CDR1 is MNHEY and CDR2 SVGAGI. V shed 4 bases, J shed 3 bases, and the junction held 4 bases outside the gene matches. The CDR3 is made up of 14 amino acids. CDR3 nucleotides: TGTGCCAGCAGTTGGGCAGGGGGCCACACTGAAGCTTTCTTT. Encoded protein: CASSWAGGHTEAFF.

This clone has just one count. The rearrangement joins TRBV27 to TRBJ1-5, with unresolved D. Trimming left V 2 bases short and J 1 base short, with 9 bases between. In germline, CDR1 is MNHEY, CDR2 SMNVEV (reference sequence). This CDR3 is 15 amino acids long. The CDR3 reads CASSLRSGSNQPQHF. DNA of the CDR3: TGTGCCAGCAGTTTAAGGTCGGGAAGCAATCAGCCCCAGCATTTT.

The chain employs TRBV13 and TRBJ1-1; D is ambiguous. This CDR3 region has 13 residues. CDR1 is PRHDT and CDR2 is FYEKMQ in the germline V gene (reference sequence). The ends were cut back, 3 bases at V and 1 base at J, with 6 bases in the middle. CDR3 in amino acids: CASSFYGNTEAFF. The DNA for the CDR3 is TGTGCCAGCAGCTTTTACGGGAACACTGAAGCTTTCTTT. Full variable domain (remainder filled in from reference TRBV13 and TRBJ1-1): AAGVIQSPRHLIKEKRETATLKCYPIPRHDTVYWYQQGPGQDPQFLISFYEKMQSDKGSIPDRFSAQQFSDYHSELNMSSLELGDSALYFCASSFYGNTEAFFGQGTRLTVV.